This T cell receptor beta chain was documented in a study of T cells expressing NK-cell markers. Study context: TCR beta repertoires came from sorted CD3+CD56+NKG2C+, CD3+CD56+NKG2C- and CD3+CD56-NKG2C+ T cells. With respect to HCMV, most of the eight sequenced donors were seropositive, and one was seronegative. Study-wide results and limits: Among several donors, these clonotypes also ranked first in the CD3+CD56-NKG2C+ fraction.

The CDR3 is 18 residues long. TCRdb reprocessed the 5' RACE reads and stores each CDR3 protein as one record, lacking DNA. The sample data list 550,000 or so distinct CDR3 sequences. With regard to this clonotype: Its antigen is not known.

The sequenced sample consisted of blood T cells: a sorted CD56 or NKG2C T cell subset, CD4+ or CD8+ T cells, or bulk PBMC T cells (not recorded which). The rearrangement links TRBV12-3 or TRBV12-4 to TRBJ2-1; TCRdb returns TRBD1, unconfirmable since there is no DNA. The source of this sequence is a man younger than 30 in good health. The CDR3 sequence: CASSPDRGSRYILYEQFF.